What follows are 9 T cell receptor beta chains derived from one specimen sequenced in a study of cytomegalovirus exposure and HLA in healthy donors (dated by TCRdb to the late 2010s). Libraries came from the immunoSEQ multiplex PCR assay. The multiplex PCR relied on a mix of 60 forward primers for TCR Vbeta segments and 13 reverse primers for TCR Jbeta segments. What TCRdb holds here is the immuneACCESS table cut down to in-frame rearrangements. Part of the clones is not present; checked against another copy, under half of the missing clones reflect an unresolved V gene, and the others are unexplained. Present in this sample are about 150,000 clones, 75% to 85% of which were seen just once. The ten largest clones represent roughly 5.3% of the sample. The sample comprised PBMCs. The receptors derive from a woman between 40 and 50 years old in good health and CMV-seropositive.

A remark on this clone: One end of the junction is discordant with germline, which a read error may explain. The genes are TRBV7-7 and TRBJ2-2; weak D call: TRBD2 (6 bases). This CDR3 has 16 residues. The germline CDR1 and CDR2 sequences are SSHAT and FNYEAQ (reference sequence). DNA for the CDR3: TGTGCTAGCAGCAAGAGGGTAGCGGCTGAAGCCGGGGAGCTGTTTTTT. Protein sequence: CASSKRVAAEAGELFF.

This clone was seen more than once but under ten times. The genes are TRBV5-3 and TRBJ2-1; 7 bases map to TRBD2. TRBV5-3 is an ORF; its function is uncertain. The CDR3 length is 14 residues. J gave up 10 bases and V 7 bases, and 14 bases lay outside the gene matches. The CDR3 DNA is TGTGCCAGATGGCCCGGGACTACGCCTCGGGAGCAGTTCTTC. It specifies CARWPGTTPREQFF.

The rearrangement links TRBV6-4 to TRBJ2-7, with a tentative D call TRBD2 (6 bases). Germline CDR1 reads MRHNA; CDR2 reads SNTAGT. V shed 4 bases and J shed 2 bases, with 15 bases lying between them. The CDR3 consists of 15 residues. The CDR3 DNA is TGTGCCAGCAGTGTCGAGGGAGGCCTAACCTACGAGCAGTACTTC. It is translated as CASSVEGGLTYEQYF.

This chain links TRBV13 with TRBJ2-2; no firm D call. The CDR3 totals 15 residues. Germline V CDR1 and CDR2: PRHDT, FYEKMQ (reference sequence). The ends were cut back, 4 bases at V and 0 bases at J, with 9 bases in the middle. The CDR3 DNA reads TGTGCCAGCAGCTCCCCGTGGCCGAACACCGGGGAGCTGTTTTTT. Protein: CASSSPWPNTGELFF.

The CDR3 sequence is CASSNSGTGAGEQFF. As DNA, the CDR3 is TGTGCCAGCAGCAACTCCGGGACAGGGGCAGGTGAGCAGTTCTTC. The genes are TRBV14 and TRBJ2-1, with 10 positions matching TRBD1. Trimming cost V 5 bases and J 9 bases; bases outside gene matches: 10. This CDR3 comprises 15 residues. In germline, CDR1 is SGHDN, CDR2 FVKESK.

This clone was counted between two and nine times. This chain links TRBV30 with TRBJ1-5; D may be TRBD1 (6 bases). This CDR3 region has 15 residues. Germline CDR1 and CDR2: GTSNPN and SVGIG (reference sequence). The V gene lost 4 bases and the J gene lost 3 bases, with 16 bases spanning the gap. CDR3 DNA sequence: TGTGCCTGGATGACGGGGGGCTCCTCCAATCAGCCCCAGCATTTT. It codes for CAWMTGGSSNQPQHF.

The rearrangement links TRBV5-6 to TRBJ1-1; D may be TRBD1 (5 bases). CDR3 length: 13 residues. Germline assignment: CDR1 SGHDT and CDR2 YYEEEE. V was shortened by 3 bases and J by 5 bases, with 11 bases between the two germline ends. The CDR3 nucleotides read TGTGCCAGCAGCTCGGGGGTTTTGACTGAAGCTTTCTTT. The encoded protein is CASSSGVLTEAFF.

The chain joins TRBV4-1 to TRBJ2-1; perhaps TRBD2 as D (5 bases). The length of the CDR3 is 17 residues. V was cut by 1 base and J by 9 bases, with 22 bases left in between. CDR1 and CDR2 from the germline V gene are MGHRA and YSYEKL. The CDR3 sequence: CASSQGSESGLAFEQFF. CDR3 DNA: TGCGCCAGCAGCCAAGGGTCGGAGAGCGGTCTAGCCTTTGAGCAGTTCTTC.

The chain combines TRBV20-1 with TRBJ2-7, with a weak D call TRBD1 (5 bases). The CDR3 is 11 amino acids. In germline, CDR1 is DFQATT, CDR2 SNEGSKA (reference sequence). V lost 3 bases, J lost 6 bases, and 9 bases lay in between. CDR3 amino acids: CSARGRIEQYF. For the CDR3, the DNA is TGCAGTGCTAGGGGGCGAATCGAGCAGTACTTC.